The 18 T cell receptor beta chains listed next were all sequenced from one sample in a study of shared clonotypes between healthy human individuals. The data were produced by immunoSEQ multiplex PCR, yet TCRdb's version contains in-frame clones alone and is incomplete. The table records over 400,000 clones, around 96% of them present only once. The material sequenced was naive CD4+ T cells sorted from blood. Indicated subset: CD45RA+ positively selected. The receptor set was obtained from a woman in her 30s in good health.

The chain uses TRBV7-6 and TRBJ1-3; 7 bases align to TRBD1. Germline V CDR1 and CDR2: SGHVS, FNYEAQ. Unmatched junction bases numbered 6, after V lost 1 base and J lost 0 bases. This CDR3 has 17 amino acids. The CDR3, as DNA: TGTGCCAGCAGCTTAGGACAGGGAGTATACTCTGGAAACACCATATATTTT. Protein product: CASSLGQGVYSGNTIYF.

V usage is TRBV7-9 and J usage is TRBJ2-5; possible D gene TRBD1, 6 bases. V was trimmed by 2 bases and J by 5 bases, leaving 9 bases between them. The CDR3 loop spans 13 amino acids. Per the germline V gene, CDR1 is SEHNR and CDR2 is FQNEAQ (reference sequence). The CDR3 DNA reads as TGTGCCAGCAGCTTACAGGGGTTGGAGACCCAGTACTTC. Protein sequence: CASSLQGLETQYF.

The chain has TRBV9 and TRBJ1-6, with D uncertain. Trimming shortened V by 4 bases and J by 6 bases, and 8 bases separated the two germline ends. Germline values: CDR1 SGDLS, CDR2 YYNGEE. The CDR3 runs 13 residues. The CDR3 protein is CASSPGPNSPLHF. CDR3 coding DNA: TGTGCCAGCAGCCCCGGCCCTAATTCACCCCTCCACTTT. Full variable domain (outside the CDR3, taken from reference TRBV9 and TRBJ1-6): DSGVTQTPKHLITATGQRVTLRCSPRSGDLSVYWYQQSLDQGLQFLIQYYNGEERAKGNILERFSAQQFPDLHSELNLSSLELGDSALYFCASSPGPNSPLHFGNGTRLTVT.

This clone was counted a single time. The V and J genes are TRBV30 and TRBJ2-7; D assignment may be TRBD1 or TRBD2 (5 bases each). The CDR3 runs 13 residues. In germline, CDR1 is GTSNPN, CDR2 SVGIG (reference sequence). Trimming took off 5 bases at V and 6 bases at J, with 17 bases between the two ends. The CDR3 coding sequence is TGTGCCTGGGATACGGGACCGCCGGCCGAGCAGTACTTC. Translating it yields CAWDTGPPAEQYF.

The chain joins TRBV6-5 to TRBJ2-5; TRBD1 might be the D (6 bases). CDR3 length: 14 residues. V was pared by 2 bases and J by 4 bases, with 11 bases between. Per germline, CDR1 MNHEY and CDR2 SVGAGI. The CDR3 sequence is CASSYLDRRETQYF. As DNA, the CDR3 is TGTGCCAGCAGTTACCTAGACAGGCGAGAGACCCAGTACTTC.

This rearrangement joins TRBV28 to TRBJ2-7, with D hard to call. Trimming removed 4 bases from V and 2 bases from J, with 12 bases in between. Germline V gives CDR1 MDHEN, CDR2 SYDVKM. The CDR3 spans 14 residues. CDR3 bases: TGTGCCAGCAGTTCATTCGGACCAACCTACGAGCAGTACTTC. Translating it yields CASSSFGPTYEQYF.

The V and J genes are TRBV25-1 and TRBJ2-1, with 7 bases that match TRBD1. Trimming removed 7 bases from V and 7 bases from J; junction bases left unmatched: 16. CDR1 MGHDK and CDR2 SYGVNS come from the germline V gene. This CDR3 spans 16 amino acids. CDR3 sequence reads: CASTDSDRVVGNEQFF. CDR3 DNA sequence: TGTGCCAGCACCGATTCCGACAGGGTGGTTGGAAATGAGCAGTTCTTC.

For the CDR3, the DNA is TGTGCCAGCACGCCGTCGGCTAGCGCCACTACCTACGAGCAGTACTTC. Its translation is CASTPSASATTYEQYF. The chain combines TRBV27 with TRBJ2-7; D might be TRBD2 (6 bases). Trimming pared 7 bases from V and 2 bases from J, leaving 21 bases between. This CDR3 region has 16 residues. Germline CDR1 is MNHEY and CDR2 is SMNVEV (reference sequence).

This CDR3 reads CASSPGRHTDTQYF. The CDR3, as DNA: TGTGCCAGCTCACCGGGGAGACACACAGATACGCAGTATTTT. The chain has TRBV18 and TRBJ2-3, with D possibly TRBD2 on 5 matching bases. Trimming removed 3 bases from V and 2 bases from J, with 9 bases in between. This CDR3 is built from 14 residues. In germline, CDR1 is KGHSH, CDR2 LQKENI.

V and J are TRBV28 and TRBJ2-4; D gene unclear. Between the trimmed V and J ends, which lost 6 bases and 0 bases, there was a span of 12 bases. Per the germline V gene, CDR1 is MDHEN and CDR2 is SYDVKM. The length of the CDR3 is 15 residues. The CDR3: CASRVLGPAKNIQYF. The CDR3 DNA sequence: TGTGCCAGCAGGGTCCTCGGTCCAGCCAAAAACATTCAGTACTTC. Full variable domain (rest looked up from reference TRBV28 and TRBJ2-4): DVKVTQSSRYLVKRTGEKVFLECVQDMDHENMFWYRQDPGLGLRLIYFSYDVKMKEKGDIPEGYSVSREKKERFSLILESASTNQTSMYLCASRVLGPAKNIQYFGAGTRLSVL.

V gene TRBV18 combines with J gene TRBJ2-7, with 7 bases aligning to TRBD1. V was pared by 6 bases and J by 0 bases, with 2 bases of the junction left unmatched. The CDR3 has 13 residues. Germline CDR1 is KGHSH and CDR2 is LQKENI. CDR3 residues: CASSGQASYEQYF. CDR3 bases: TGTGCCAGCTCCGGACAGGCCTCCTACGAGCAGTACTTC. The full variable domain, in which reference TRBV18 and TRBJ2-7 provide the parts outside the CDR3, is NAGVMQNPRHLVRRRGQEARLRCSPMKGHSHVYWYRQLPEEGLKFMVYLQKENIIDESGMPKERFSAEFPKEGPSILRIQQVVRGDSAAYFCASSGQASYEQYFGPGTRLTVT.

The rearrangement joins TRBV18 to TRBJ1-3; 9 bases align to TRBD1. This CDR3 contains 18 residues. CDR1 KGHSH and CDR2 LQKENI come from the germline V gene. The junction had 15 bases not matched to a gene; V was cut back by 3 bases and J by 6 bases. The DNA for the CDR3 is TGTGCCAGCTCACCCCTGAATGTCGGACAGGGGATCGAAAACACCATATATTTT. This encodes CASSPLNVGQGIENTIYF.

The rearrangement joins TRBV12-5 to TRBJ2-1, with D tentatively TRBD2 (6 bases). The V gene's germline CDR1 is LGHNT and CDR2 FRNRAP. CDR3 length equals 16 residues. V was trimmed by 2 bases and J by 6 bases, leaving 17 bases between them. This CDR3 is CASGLYAGTEGNEQFF. The CDR3 DNA sequence: TGTGCTAGTGGTTTGTACGCCGGGACTGAAGGCAATGAGCAGTTCTTC.

This rearrangement joins TRBV30 to TRBJ2-2; 7 bases map to TRBD1. Germline V gene sequence: CDR1 GTSNPN, CDR2 SVGIG (reference sequence). This CDR3 region has 14 residues. The V gene end was trimmed by 6 bases and the J gene end by 0 bases; junction bases not matched to a gene: 4. The CDR3 DNA sequence: TGTGCCTGCAAACAGGGGCCGAACACCGGGGAGCTGTTTTTT. Translation gives CACKQGPNTGELFF. The complete variable domain, with remaining parts taken from reference TRBV30 and TRBJ2-2, reads SQTIHQWPATLVQPVGSPLSLECTVEGTSNPNLYWYRQAAGRGLQLLFYSVGIGQISSEVPQNLSASRPQDRQFILSSKKLLLSDSGFYLCACKQGPNTGELFFGEGSRLTVL.

The chain uses TRBV20-1 and TRBJ2-7; D gene unclear. CDR3 length: 11 amino acids. In germline, CDR1 is DFQATT, CDR2 SNEGSKA (reference sequence). V lost 3 bases and J 2 bases, leaving 5 bases between the germline ends. CDR3 sequence: CSASSPYEQYF. Written as DNA, the CDR3 is TGCAGTGCTAGCTCCCCCTACGAGCAGTACTTC.

This chain uses TRBV10-3 with TRBJ2-3; TRBD2 might be the D (7 bases). The CDR3 runs 13 residues. Germline V gene sequence: CDR1 ENHRY, CDR2 SYGVKD. The V end lost 8 bases, the J end lost 4 bases, and 13 bases lay between the germline ends. CDR3 nucleotides: TGTGCCATCGGGGGGGGGCAATCAGATACGCAGTATTTT. It translates to CAIGGGQSDTQYF.

This chain connects TRBV11-3 to TRBJ2-1; no clear D gene. The V and J ends lost 8 bases and 7 bases respectively, with 18 bases between them. The CDR3 is made up of 14 amino acids. The germline V gene encodes CDR1 SGHNT and CDR2 YENEEA. CDR3 protein: CASGWHREGNEQFF. CDR3 nucleotide sequence: TGTGCCAGCGGTTGGCACCGAGAAGGTAATGAGCAGTTCTTC.

This chain connects TRBV30 to TRBJ2-5; tentative D call: TRBD2 (6 bases). TRBJ2-7 explains the end of the DNA better; the J call may be wrong. CDR1 is GTSNPN and CDR2 is SVGIG in the germline V gene (reference sequence). This CDR3 comprises 13 residues. The CDR3 nucleotides read TGTGCCTGGGAGCGGGCGGCCACCTACGAGCAGTACTTC. Its protein product is CAWERAATYEQYF.